The 6 T cell receptor beta chains below were found in one sample sequenced in a study of regulatory dendritic cells for organ transplantation. Allogeneic regulatory or mature dendritic cells were co-cultured for roughly five days with CFSE-labeled sorted T cells at 1:10. Sequencing used immunoSEQ multiplex PCR; TCRdb keeps in-frame clones, though not all of them. The sample has under 15,000 clones, about 80% seen once. These TCRs' antigens remain unknown. The sequenced material came from naive CD4+ T cells from blood cultured with regulatory dendritic cells. The subset was: CD45RA+ naive T cells. These TCRs come from a human donor in good health.

The chain is built from TRBV2 and TRBJ1-1; the match to TRBD1 covers 7 bases. This CDR3 region has 16 residues. The germline V gene encodes CDR1 SNHLY and CDR2 FYNNEI. V lost 6 bases to trimming and J lost 0 bases; unmatched junction nucleotides: 10. CDR3 in amino acids: CASSADRVGMNTEAFF. The CDR3 DNA sequence: TGTGCCAGCAGCGCTGACAGGGTCGGGATGAACACTGAAGCTTTCTTT.

V usage is TRBV7-2 and J usage is TRBJ2-7, with 7 positions matching TRBD1. CDR1 is SGHTA, CDR2 FQGNSA, per germline. This CDR3 spans 12 amino acids. V dropped 5 bases and J dropped 4; count of bases not matched to a gene: 2. Here the CDR3 reads CASSPDRYEQYF. CDR3 sequence (DNA): TGTGCCAGCAGCCCGGACAGGTACGAGCAGTACTTC.

V is TRBV27 and J is TRBJ2-5; 12 bases map to TRBD1. The CDR3 is 18 amino acids. The V gene end was trimmed by 2 bases and the J gene end by 7 bases; junction bases not matched to a gene: 14. Per germline, CDR1 MNHEY and CDR2 SMNVEV (reference sequence). This CDR3 is CASSLRSGTGGFGGTQYF. CDR3 nucleotide sequence: TGTGCCAGCAGTTTACGATCCGGGACAGGGGGCTTTGGGGGGACCCAGTACTTC.

By proportion, this clone is medium-sized. The chain uses TRBV7-9 and TRBJ1-1; unclear D gene. Trimming took off 5 bases at V and 3 bases at J, with 13 bases between the two ends. The CDR3 runs to 14 residues. The germline V gene has CDR1 SEHNR and CDR2 FQNEAQ (reference sequence). In DNA, the CDR3 is TGTGCCAGCAGCATACTATACCGGGACACTGAAGCTTTCTTT. Its translation is CASSILYRDTEAFF.

V is TRBV2 and J is TRBJ2-3; TRBD2 matches at 10 bases. The V gene's germline CDR1 is SNHLY and CDR2 FYNNEI. The CDR3 has 14 residues. Trimming took 5 bases from V and 3 from J; bases not matched to a gene: 2. In DNA form, the CDR3 reads TGTGCCAGCAGTCTTAGCGGGGGGACAGATACGCAGTATTTT. Protein sequence: CASSLSGGTDTQYF.

The chain uses TRBV18 and TRBJ1-2; TRBD1 is a possible D gene (5 bases). Trimming cost V 3 bases and J 4 bases, with 9 bases left between them. Germline CDR1 and CDR2: KGHSH and LQKENI. The CDR3 sequence is 13 residues long. The CDR3 here is CASSPTAIYGYTF. DNA for the CDR3: TGTGCCAGCTCACCGACAGCCATCTATGGCTACACCTTC.